This T cell receptor beta chain was identified during a study of blood T cell repertoires in COVID-19. Study-level background: The cDNA or gDNA used as material had been derived from T cells, B-cell-depleted T cells, or PBMCs.

Per the germline V gene, CDR1 is SGHRS and CDR2 is YFSETQ. The CDR3 is 13 residues long. The V end was cut by 4 bases, the J end by 6 bases, with 10 bases between. In the authors' methods: Reference gene primer amplification gave estimated nucleated cell counts. Only in-frame clones appear in the TCRdb table, and some are missing; sequencing was by immunoSEQ multiplex PCR. V and J calls and clone size are given by that table; D and trimming were obtained from the DNA. Of 110,000 or so clones listed, 65% to 80% were seen once; the top ten hold roughly 6%. The sample taken for sequencing was peripheral blood. The genes are TRBV5-1 and TRBJ2-2; weak D call: TRBD1 (5 bases). The receptor's source is a man aged 65-85 years with acute or convalescent COVID-19. CDR3 residues: CASSLDSSGELFF. CDR3 coding DNA: TGCGCCAGCAGCCTAGACAGTTCCGGGGAGCTGTTTTTT.